Following are 31 T cell receptor beta chains from one sample sequenced in a study of Graves' ophthalmopathy and Graves' hyperthyroidism. RNA transcripts served as template for amplifying TCR beta CDR3 sequences. An initial RT-PCR round employing HTBI primers preceded a second-round multiplex PCR. Using its own MiXCR run on the multiplex PCR reads, TCRdb lists one record per CDR3 protein. The sample contains 170,000 or so distinct CDR3 sequences, roughly two fifths of which appear only once. The specimen was peripheral blood. The receptors shown here come from a young man with Graves' ophthalmopathy.

The rearrangement links TRBV7-2 to TRBJ2-7, with D possibly TRBD1 on 6 matching bases. V gave up 0 bases and J gave up 0 bases, with 9 bases separating them. The CDR3 is 15 residues long. Germline-derived CDR1 and CDR2 are SGHTA and FQGNSA. CDR3 sequence: CASSLAGDNSYEQYF. The CDR3 nucleotides are TGTGCCAGCAGCTTAGCCGGGGACAACTCCTACGAGCAGTACTTC.

This sequence joins TRBV24-1 and TRBJ2-5, with D unresolved. The CDR3 contains 11 residues. Germline V lookup: CDR1 KGHDR, CDR2 SFDVKD. Trimming stripped 3 bases from V and 10 bases from J, with 8 bases between. CDR3 sequence reads: CATSDLQLQYF. The CDR3 DNA is TGTGCCACCAGTGATCTTCAGCTCCAGTACTTC.

This chain uses TRBV6-2 or TRBV6-3 with TRBJ1-1; D is possibly TRBD1 (6 bases). Germline V lookup: CDR1 MNHEY, CDR2 SVGEGT. There are 15 residues in the CDR3. V shed 6 bases and J shed 3 bases, with 17 bases lying between them. CDR3 amino acids: CASRDTGTRHTEAFF. In nucleotides, the CDR3 is TGTGCCAGCAGAGATACCGGGACAAGACACACTGAAGCTTTCTTT.

The chain carries TRBV7-2 and TRBJ2-5; 8 nucleotides match TRBD1. The CDR3 spans 15 residues. The V gene's germline CDR1 is SGHTA and CDR2 FQGNSA. The V gene end was trimmed by 5 bases and the J gene end by 2 bases; junction bases not matched to a gene: 7. The CDR3 here is CASSLRYRGQETQYF. Here the CDR3 DNA reads TGTGCCAGCAGCCTCAGATACAGGGGGCAAGAGACCCAGTACTTC. Full variable domain (rest looked up from reference TRBV7-2 and TRBJ2-5): GAGVSQSPSNKVTEKGKDVELRCDPISGHTALYWYRQSLGQGLEFLIYFQGNSAPDKSGLPSDRFSAERTGGSVSTLTIQRTQQEDSAVYLCASSLRYRGQETQYFGPGTRLLVL.

This clonotype showed up many times. The chain uses TRBV20-1 and TRBJ2-7, with TRBD2 matching over 10 bases. With 5 bases clipped from V and 1 base from J, the junction kept 8 bases outside the gene matches. This CDR3 spans 15 amino acids. The V gene's germline CDR1 is DFQATT and CDR2 SNEGSKA (reference sequence). CDR3 in DNA: TGCAGTGCTGGAAATCCTAGCGGGAGATCCTACGAGCAGTACTTC. As protein: CSAGNPSGRSYEQYF.

This clonotype was picked up a small number of times. The rearrangement joins TRBV6-1 to TRBJ1-2; D may be TRBD1 (6 bases). CDR3 length equals 14 residues. The germline V gene encodes CDR1 MNHNS and CDR2 SASEGT. The V gene lost 3 bases and the J gene lost 0 bases, with 8 bases spanning the gap. CDR3 region: CASSDGQPNYGYTF. DNA for the CDR3: TGTGCCAGCAGTGACGGACAGCCTAACTATGGCTACACCTTC.

At least ten counts were recorded for this clonotype. CDR3 region: CASSLDIQAAGAFF. The CDR3 DNA follows: TGTGCCAGCAGCTTAGATATACAGGCCGCTGGAGCTTTCTTT. This chain connects TRBV7-9 to TRBJ1-1; tentatively, D is TRBD1 (5 bases). Germline lookup yields CDR1 SEHNR and CDR2 FQNEAQ (reference sequence). CDR3 length: 14 amino acids. Trimming shortened V by 1 base and J by 10 bases, and 16 bases separated the two germline ends.

This clonotype was detected ten times or more. V gene TRBV30 combines with J gene TRBJ2-2; D is undetermined. The CDR3 is 12 amino acids. Germline V CDR1 and CDR2: GTSNPN, SVGIG (reference sequence). V lost 4 bases to trimming and J lost 6 bases, with 9 bases between them. The CDR3 DNA sequence: TGTGCCTGGACTAGTACGGCCGGGGAGCTGTTTTTT. This encodes CAWTSTAGELFF.

The sample holds many counts of this clonotype. The chain recombines TRBV2 with TRBJ2-7; D gene ambiguous. The germline V gene encodes CDR1 SNHLY and CDR2 FYNNEI. There are 15 residues in the CDR3. V was pared by 7 bases and J by 5 bases, with 21 bases between. This CDR3 reads CASTGLPPSLHEQYF. CDR3 nucleotides: TGTGCCAGCACCGGTTTACCGCCGTCCTTACACGAGCAGTACTTC.

This rearrangement joins TRBV12-3 or TRBV12-4 to TRBJ2-5, with D hard to call. The CDR3 contains 12 residues. V was cut by 5 bases and J by 5 bases, with 9 bases left in between. As DNA, the CDR3 is TGTGCCAGCAGTCCGACCCGCGAGACCCAGTACTTC. This sequence encodes CASSPTRETQYF.

In this sample, this clonotype turned up many times. The chain employs TRBV7-2 and TRBJ2-4, with D unresolved. CDR1 is SGHTA, CDR2 FQGNSA, per germline. V was cut by 5 bases and J by 1 base, with 12 bases left in between. CDR3 length equals 15 residues. CDR3 nucleotide sequence: TGTGCCAGCAGCCTTCTCTACGGGGCCAAAAACATTCAGTACTTC. Translated: CASSLLYGAKNIQYF.

The sample holds many counts of this clonotype. The V and J genes are TRBV20-1 and TRBJ1-3; D call uncertain. The CDR3 is 16 residues long. Germline-derived CDR1 and CDR2 are DFQATT and SNEGSKA (reference sequence). The V gene lost 2 bases and the J gene lost 4 bases, with 18 bases spanning the gap. In nucleotides, the CDR3 is TGCAGTGCTAGACTCCCCGGTTCCCGAACAGGAAACACCATATATTTT. Translation: CSARLPGSRTGNTIYF.

Many counts were recorded for this clonotype. This sequence joins TRBV7-2 and TRBJ2-7, with a possible D match to TRBD2 (6 bases). Germline V gene sequence: CDR1 SGHTA, CDR2 FQGNSA. With 3 bases removed from V and 2 bases from J, the gap between germline ends came to 17 bases. The CDR3 sequence is 16 residues long. CDR3 protein: CASSFSGGALAYEQYF. CDR3 DNA sequence: TGTGCCAGCAGCTTTTCTGGCGGGGCCCTTGCCTACGAGCAGTACTTC. Using reference TRBV7-2 and TRBJ2-7 for the parts outside the CDR3, the full variable domain is GAGVSQSPSNKVTEKGKDVELRCDPISGHTALYWYRQSLGQGLEFLIYFQGNSAPDKSGLPSDRFSAERTGGSVSTLTIQRTQQEDSAVYLCASSFSGGALAYEQYFGPGTRLTVT.

This clonotype was seen many times. The V gene is TRBV6-1, the J gene TRBJ1-2, with TRBD1 as a possible D gene (6 bases). The V gene's germline CDR1 is MNHNS and CDR2 SASEGT. Trimming shortened V by 10 bases and J by 5 bases, and 20 bases separated the two germline ends. The CDR3 consists of 14 residues. This CDR3 reads CATSEGGSLYGYTF. The CDR3 DNA is TGTGCCACCTCGGAGGGGGGGAGTCTTTATGGCTACACCTTC.

This clonotype came up many times. The chain recombines TRBV20-1 with TRBJ2-5, with D perhaps matching TRBD1 (7 bases). The CDR3 runs 13 residues. Trimming took 4 bases from V and 3 from J, leaving 12 bases between them. Germline-derived CDR1 and CDR2 are DFQATT and SNEGSKA (reference sequence). CDR3 sequence (DNA): TGCAGTGCTACTCAGGGGGGAGAAGAGACCCAGTACTTC. Encoded protein: CSATQGGEETQYF.

This clonotype has at least ten counts. The rearrangement uses TRBV4-2 and TRBJ2-7; 8 nucleotides align to TRBD2. The germline V gene has CDR1 LGHNA and CDR2 YNFKEQ. The CDR3 has 15 residues. With 3 bases clipped from V and 1 base from J, the junction kept 5 bases outside the gene matches. The CDR3 is CASSHTLAASYEQYF. In nucleotides, the CDR3 is TGTGCCAGCAGCCACACACTAGCGGCGTCCTACGAGCAGTACTTC.

The chain links TRBV15 to TRBJ1-6, with a tentative D call TRBD1 (6 bases). This CDR3 region has 15 residues. V lost 3 bases and J lost 7, with 13 bases in between. Germline CDR1 reads LNHNV; CDR2 reads YYDKDF (reference sequence). The CDR3 DNA sequence: TGTGCCACCAGCAGCCGCAGGGGAGGGAATTCACCCCTCCACTTT. Translated, it gives CATSSRRGGNSPLHF.

This clonotype has at least ten counts. This chain's CDR3 is CASSFEGTSGTGELFF. For the CDR3, the DNA is TGTGCCAGCAGTTTTGAGGGGACGTCGGGCACCGGGGAGCTGTTTTTT. This chain uses TRBV28 with TRBJ2-2; D tentatively reads TRBD1 or TRBD2 (5 bases each). The CDR3 consists of 16 residues. The V end lost 3 bases, the J end lost 4 bases, and 15 bases lay between the germline ends. Germline V gene data show CDR1 as MDHEN and CDR2 as SYDVKM.

This clonotype was counted many times. The junction shows a germline mismatch at one end, possibly a read error. The rearrangement links TRBV28 to TRBJ2-7; TRBD2 matches at 12 bases. The germline gives CDR1 MDHEN, CDR2 SYDVKM. The length of the CDR3 is 11 residues. The CDR3 nucleotides are TGTGCCAGCAGCTGGACTAGCGGGATCCTCTTC. Its protein is CASSWTSGILF.

This clonotype showed up just once. CDR3 sequence reads: CASLSWAGNQPQHF. CDR3 in DNA: TGTGCCAGCCTTAGCTGGGCGGGCAATCAGCCCCAGCATTTT. The V call is TRBV6-2 or TRBV6-3, the J call TRBJ1-5; the D is unclear. The CDR3 contains 14 residues. From germline, CDR1 is MNHEY and CDR2 SVGEGT. Between the trimmed V and J ends, which lost 8 bases and 2 bases, there was a span of 13 bases.

The chain uses TRBV2 and TRBJ2-7; a weak D match, TRBD2 (6 bases). V was shortened by 7 bases and J by 4 bases, with 11 bases between the two germline ends. The CDR3 totals 12 residues. CDR1 and CDR2 from the germline V gene are SNHLY and FYNNEI. CDR3 DNA sequence: TGTGCCAGCACCGAGGAGGGATACGAGCAGTACTTC. As protein: CASTEEGYEQYF.

This clonotype occurred many times. J is TRBJ2-5 and V is TRBV5-8, with 10 bases identical to TRBD1. The CDR3 runs 15 residues. Germline V lookup: CDR1 SGHTS, CDR2 YDEGEE. The J segment lost 3 bases and the V segment lost 4 bases, leaving 6 bases of the junction unmatched. This CDR3 reads CASSPAGQGKETQYF. Here the CDR3 DNA reads TGTGCCAGCAGCCCCGCGGGACAGGGGAAAGAGACCCAGTACTTC.

This clonotype was found many times. CDR3 sequence reads: CASSRDIGQGAGGYTF. CDR3 sequence (DNA): TGTGCCAGCAGCCGAGATATCGGACAGGGGGCAGGCGGCTACACCTTC. V is TRBV6-5 and J is TRBJ1-2; 11 positions match TRBD1. The V gene end was trimmed by 6 bases and the J gene end by 8 bases; junction bases not matched to a gene: 14. The CDR3 sequence is 16 residues long. Per the germline V gene, CDR1 is MNHEY and CDR2 is SVGAGI.

CDR3 nucleotide sequence: TGTGCCAGCAGCTCTCCCCTCCGGGAAGAGCAGTACTTC. Its translation is CASSSPLREEQYF. The rearrangement joins TRBV7-8 to TRBJ2-7; tentative D call: TRBD2 (5 bases). V was trimmed by 4 bases and J by 7 bases, leaving 14 bases between them. The CDR3 covers 13 residues. Germline-derived CDR1 and CDR2 are SGHVS and FQNEAQ.

The chain links TRBV2 to TRBJ2-5; D is undetermined. The V gene's germline CDR1 is SNHLY and CDR2 FYNNEI. Trimming took off 5 bases at V and 5 bases at J, with 24 bases between the two ends. This CDR3 has 17 amino acids. For the CDR3, the DNA is TGTGCCAGCAGTCGACTCGAAGTTGGTTGGCGGTTGGAGACCCAGTACTTC. It codes for CASSRLEVGWRLETQYF. Based on the CDR3 plus reference TRBV2 and TRBJ2-5, the full variable domain is EPEVTQTPSHQVTQMGQEVILRCVPISNHLYFYWYRQILGQKVEFLVSFYNNEISEKSEIFDDQFSVERPDGSNFTLKIRSTKLEDSAMYFCASSRLEVGWRLETQYFGPGTRLLVL.

There are many counts of this clonotype. The DNA for the CDR3 is TGTGCCAGCAGTCCCCTGCCTGGGGGCAATCAGCCCCAGCATTTT. It translates to CASSPLPGGNQPQHF. V and J are TRBV6-5 and TRBJ1-5; D remains unclear. This CDR3 comprises 15 residues. Deletions cut 5 bases from V and 2 bases from J, with 13 bases between. Germline CDR1 MNHEY, CDR2 SVGAGI.

This clonotype was seen at least ten times. The chain employs TRBV11-2 and TRBJ2-5, with D uncertain. Germline V gene data show CDR1 as SGHAT and CDR2 as FQNNGV. V was shortened by 5 bases and J by 5 bases, with 15 bases between the two germline ends. This CDR3 has 14 amino acids. CDR3 bases: TGTGCCAGCAGCCCCCGAACCAGCCCGGAGACCCAGTACTTC. This encodes CASSPRTSPETQYF.

V gene TRBV28 combines with J gene TRBJ1-1; 7 nucleotides match TRBD1. The CDR3 consists of 12 residues. Per germline, CDR1 MDHEN and CDR2 SYDVKM. Losses at the gene ends were 6 bases for V and 7 bases for J; bases not matched to a gene: 5. The CDR3 bases are TGTGCCAGCAGCCAAGGGACAGATGAAGCTTTCTTT. This translates into CASSQGTDEAFF.

The chain is built from TRBV20-1 and TRBJ2-7; 9 nucleotides align to TRBD1. CDR3 length equals 14 residues. Per germline, CDR1 DFQATT and CDR2 SNEGSKA (reference sequence). With V trimmed by 4 bases and J by 2 bases, 6 bases remained unmatched. CDR3 residues: CSAIDRGGAYEQYF. Here the CDR3 DNA reads TGCAGTGCTATAGACAGGGGGGGAGCCTACGAGCAGTACTTC.

This chain uses TRBV7-8 with TRBJ2-2; 9 bases map to TRBD2. Germline V gives CDR1 SGHVS, CDR2 FQNEAQ. J was trimmed by 5 bases and V by 5 bases; bases with no gene match: 9. The CDR3 is made up of 16 amino acids. The CDR3 protein is CASSPNVAGGTGELFF. The CDR3, as DNA: TGTGCCAGCAGCCCTAACGTGGCGGGAGGGACCGGGGAGCTGTTTTTT.

This clonotype showed up many times. The chain uses TRBV16 and TRBJ1-1; no clear D. The CDR3 runs 12 residues. V dropped 7 bases and J dropped 2 bases, with 8 bases sitting between them. The germline V gene has CDR1 KGHSY and CDR2 FQNENV. The CDR3 spells CASTFSNTEAFF. CDR3 DNA sequence: TGTGCCAGCACCTTCAGTAACACTGAAGCTTTCTTT.